This paragraph reports one T cell receptor (beta chain). V was clipped by 0 bases and J by 10 bases, with 13 bases between them. The CDR3 covers 15 residues. Germline lookup yields CDR1 MGHRA and CDR2 YSYEKL. These data come from a study of cytomegalovirus exposure and HLA in healthy donors. Profiled with immunoSEQ multiplex PCR; TCRdb holds only in-frame clones, not every one. The data show 100,000 or so clones, 87% seen once. Sequences were obtained from PBMCs. The source is a woman aged 30 to 39 in good health and CMV-seronegative. J is TRBJ1-6 and V is TRBV4-1; D may be TRBD1 (6 bases). Here the CDR3 DNA reads TGCGCCAGCAGCCAAGAGGACAGTGGGGAGTCACCCCTCCACTTT. This gives the protein CASSQEDSGESPLHF.